These T cell receptor beta chains were read from a single sample in a study of identical twins. MiXCR was run by TCRdb on the 5' RACE reads, yielding one entry per CDR3 protein. The sample consists of 550,000 to 700,000 distinct CDR3 sequences, around 21% of them appearing once. These data also formed part of another study, on T cells expressing NK-cell markers.

The material sequenced was PBMCs. Receptors originate from a woman aged 18-29 years in good health. Both conserved end residues are trimmed from each CDR3.

TRBV9,ASSASKNRGVNEQF
TRBV6-5,ASSYSARQKNIQY
TRBV20-1,SASDRDYEQY
TRBV6-1,ASRSGGEGTGELF
TRBV5-1,ASSLQGLEPQH
TRBV20-1,SARTDSSGANVLT
TRBV9,ASSAATGRGYT
TRBV7-9,ASSPTPNTGELF
TRBV4-2,ASAGRIGLAGDQFSNTGELF
TRBV7-9,ASSLGGVKETQY
TRBV20-1,SARGLAGSNEQF
TRBV20-1,SARTPGTRTDTQY
TRBV11-2,ASSIPTGPYEQY
TRBV12-3/TRBV12-4,ASSSNDRLNEQF
TRBV7-2,ASSFGTQY
TRBV10-3,AISGQANTEAF
TRBV12-3/TRBV12-4,ASSPRLASYEQY
TRBV3-1,ASSQDRGHEQF
TRBV20-1,SASGHTQY
TRBV12-3/TRBV12-4,ASMGQGDTGELF
TRBV7-2,ASLVGGEYEQY
TRBV6-1,ASKRTSNTDTQY
TRBV15,ATSSQTGYNEQF
TRBV5-5,ASSLKTGNYGYT
TRBV12-3/TRBV12-4,ASSIPGLAGFSSYNEQF
TRBV5-1,ASSLEGRGETQY
TRBV20-1,SANSGSTDTQY
TRBV10-2,ASSEPGNSNQPQH
TRBV20-1,SARVSGQGSYEQY